This paragraph covers one TCR beta chain sequence. The antigen remains unidentified. Sequencing used immunoSEQ multiplex PCR; TCRdb keeps in-frame clones, though not all of them. Of 55,000 or so clones listed, 88% are singletons. The data derive from a study of OX40 agonist ivuxolimab in advanced cancers. At the level of the study: Dose-escalation patients were diagnosed with hepatocellular carcinoma, melanoma, renal cell cancer or head and neck cancer. Prior anti-PD-1, anti-PD-L1 or anti-CTLA-4 therapy did not bar entry, and around 39% had some.

Findings and limits, study-wide: Expanded peripheral T-cell antigen specificity went undetermined.

The source of this sequence is an adult with an advanced solid tumor such as melanoma, head and neck, liver or kidney cancer. This material consisted of CD4+ or CD8+ T cells sorted from blood, taken in a trial of the OX40 agonist ivuxolimab.

The CDR3 bases are TGTGCCAGCAGGCCCTCCGGGTCCCATGGCTACACCTTC. Amino acids: CASRPSGSHGYTF. V is TRBV27 and J is TRBJ1-2; D remains unclear. V lost 6 bases and J 6 bases, leaving 14 bases between the germline ends. CDR3 length: 13 residues. Germline V gives CDR1 MNHEY, CDR2 SMNVEV (reference sequence).